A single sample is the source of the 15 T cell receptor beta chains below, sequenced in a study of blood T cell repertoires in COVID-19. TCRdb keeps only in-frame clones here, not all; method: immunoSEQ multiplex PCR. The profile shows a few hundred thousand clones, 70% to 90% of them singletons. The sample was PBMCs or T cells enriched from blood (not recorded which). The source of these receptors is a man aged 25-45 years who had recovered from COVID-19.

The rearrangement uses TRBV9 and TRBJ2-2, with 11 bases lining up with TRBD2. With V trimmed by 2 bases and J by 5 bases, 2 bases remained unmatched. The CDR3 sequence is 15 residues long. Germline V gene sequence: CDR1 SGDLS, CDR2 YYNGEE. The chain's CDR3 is CASSVSSGGTGELFF. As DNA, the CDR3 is TGTGCCAGCAGCGTTTCTAGCGGGGGGACCGGGGAGCTGTTTTTT.

The CDR3 coding sequence is TGTGCCTGGAGCCTACAGGACCACTATGGCTACACCTTC. It yields the protein CAWSLQDHYGYTF. The V and J genes are TRBV30 and TRBJ1-2, with TRBD1 as a possible D gene (5 bases). Germline V gene data show CDR1 as GTSNPN and CDR2 as SVGIG (reference sequence). The CDR3 is made up of 13 amino acids. Trimming took 3 bases from V and 3 from J, leaving 11 bases between them.

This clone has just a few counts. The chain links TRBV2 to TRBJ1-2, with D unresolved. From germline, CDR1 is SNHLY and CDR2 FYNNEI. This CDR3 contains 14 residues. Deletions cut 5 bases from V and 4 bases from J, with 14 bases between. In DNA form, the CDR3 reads TGTGCCAGCAGTTGGGAGGCAGCGTTCTATGGCTACACCTTC. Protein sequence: CASSWEAAFYGYTF. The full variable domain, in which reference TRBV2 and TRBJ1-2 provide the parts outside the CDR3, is EPEVTQTPSHQVTQMGQEVILRCVPISNHLYFYWYRQILGQKVEFLVSFYNNEISEKSEIFDDQFSVERPDGSNFTLKIRSTKLEDSAMYFCASSWEAAFYGYTFGSGTRLTVV.

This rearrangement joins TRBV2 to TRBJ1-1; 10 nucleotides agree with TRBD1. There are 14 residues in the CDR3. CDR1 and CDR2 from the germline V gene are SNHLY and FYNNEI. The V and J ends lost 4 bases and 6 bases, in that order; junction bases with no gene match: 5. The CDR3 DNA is TGTGCCAGCAGTGCCGGGACAGGGGCTCCTGAAGCTTTCTTT. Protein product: CASSAGTGAPEAFF.

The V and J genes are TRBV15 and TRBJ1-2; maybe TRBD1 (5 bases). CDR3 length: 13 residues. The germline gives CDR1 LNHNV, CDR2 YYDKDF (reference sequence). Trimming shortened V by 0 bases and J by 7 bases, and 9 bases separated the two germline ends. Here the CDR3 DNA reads TGTGCCACCAGCAGAGATACGGGGGGTGGCTACACCTTC. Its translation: CATSRDTGGGYTF.

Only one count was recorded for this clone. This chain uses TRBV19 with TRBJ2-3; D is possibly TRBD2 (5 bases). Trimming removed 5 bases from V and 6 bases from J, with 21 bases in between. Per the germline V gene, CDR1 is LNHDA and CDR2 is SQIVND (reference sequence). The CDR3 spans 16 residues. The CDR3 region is CASSGLFRGFWDTQYF. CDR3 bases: TGTGCCAGTAGTGGTTTGTTCCGAGGGTTCTGGGATACGCAGTATTTT.

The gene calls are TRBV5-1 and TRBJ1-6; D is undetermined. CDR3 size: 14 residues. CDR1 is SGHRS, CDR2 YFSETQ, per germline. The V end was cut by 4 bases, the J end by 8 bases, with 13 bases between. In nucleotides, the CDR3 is TGCGCCAGCAGCCCCGGTCGGAGGGATTCACCCCTCCACTTT. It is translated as CASSPGRRDSPLHF.

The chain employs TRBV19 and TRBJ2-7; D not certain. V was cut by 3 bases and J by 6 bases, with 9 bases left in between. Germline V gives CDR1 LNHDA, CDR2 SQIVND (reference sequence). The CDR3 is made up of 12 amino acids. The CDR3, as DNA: TGTGCCAGTAGTATGTTAGTTGGCGAGCAGTACTTC. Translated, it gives CASSMLVGEQYF.

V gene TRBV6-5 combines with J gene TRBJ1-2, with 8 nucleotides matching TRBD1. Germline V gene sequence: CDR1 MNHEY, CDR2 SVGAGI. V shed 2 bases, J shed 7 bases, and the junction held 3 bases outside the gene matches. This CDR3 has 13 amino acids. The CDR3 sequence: CASSYRQGFGYTF. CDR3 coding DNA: TGTGCCAGCAGTTACAGACAGGGGTTTGGCTACACCTTC.

The CDR3 DNA sequence: TGTGCCAGCACCCAGACAGGTCAGACTGGAAACACCATATATTTT. Its protein product is CASTQTGQTGNTIYF. The rearrangement joins TRBV25-1 to TRBJ1-3, with TRBD1 as a possible D gene (6 bases). This CDR3 region has 15 residues. V was shortened by 7 bases and J by 2 bases, with 15 bases between the two germline ends. In germline, CDR1 is MGHDK, CDR2 SYGVNS.

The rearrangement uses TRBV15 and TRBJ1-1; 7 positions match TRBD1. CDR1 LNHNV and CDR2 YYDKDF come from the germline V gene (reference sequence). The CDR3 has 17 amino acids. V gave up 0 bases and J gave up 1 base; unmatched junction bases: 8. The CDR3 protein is CATSRDYLPGGNTEAFF. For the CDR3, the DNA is TGTGCCACCAGCAGAGATTATCTGCCAGGGGGGAACACTGAAGCTTTCTTT.

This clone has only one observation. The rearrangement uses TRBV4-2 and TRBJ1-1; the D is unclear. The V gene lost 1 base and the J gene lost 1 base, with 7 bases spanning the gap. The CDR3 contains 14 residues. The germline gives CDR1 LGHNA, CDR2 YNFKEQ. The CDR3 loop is CASSQAGGNTEAFF. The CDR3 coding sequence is TGTGCCAGCAGCCAAGCGGGTGGGAACACTGAAGCTTTCTTT.

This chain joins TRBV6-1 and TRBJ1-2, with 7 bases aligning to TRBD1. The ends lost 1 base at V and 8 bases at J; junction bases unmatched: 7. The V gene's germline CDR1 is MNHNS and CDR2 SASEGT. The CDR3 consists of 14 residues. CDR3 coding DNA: TGTGCCAGCAGTGAAGGACAGGGTTTTTGGGGCTACACCTTC. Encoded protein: CASSEGQGFWGYTF.

Here the CDR3 reads CASSPRQGRSGNTIYF. The CDR3 DNA reads as TGTGCCAGTAGTCCACGACAGGGGAGGTCTGGAAACACCATATATTTT. This rearrangement joins TRBV19 to TRBJ1-3; 8 bases are a match to TRBD1. This CDR3 region has 16 residues. After removal of 5 bases from V and 1 base from J, the junction contained 7 bases not matched to a gene. Germline V gene data show CDR1 as LNHDA and CDR2 as SQIVND (reference sequence).

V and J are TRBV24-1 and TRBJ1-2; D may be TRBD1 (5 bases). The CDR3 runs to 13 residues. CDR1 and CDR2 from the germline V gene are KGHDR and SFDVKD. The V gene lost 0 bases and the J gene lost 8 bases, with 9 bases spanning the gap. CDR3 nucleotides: TGTGCCACCAGTGATTTGGGGGCACGGGGCTACACCTTC. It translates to CATSDLGARGYTF.